The entry below gives a single T cell receptor (beta chain) sequence along with its context. This entry comes from a study of PD-L1 blockade in urothelial cancer. Study-level background: Once treatment had started, blood was analyzed at 3 weeks (second dose) and again at 6 weeks.

Time point here: pretreatment peripheral blood. Between 1 and 8 samples, pretreatment and on-treatment, were given by each patient. The table came from immunoSEQ multiplex PCR; TCRdb's copy has only in-frame clones and leaves some out. The sample lists 130,000 or so clones, roughly 84% occurring once. Sequencing used PBMCs, obtained around atezolizumab (anti-PD-L1) treatment. This TCR came from a man between 45 and 60 years old with urothelial cancer.

CDR3 bases: TGCGCCAGGCTAGGCTCCTACAATGAGCAGTTCTTC. This sequence encodes CARLGSYNEQFF. This chain links TRBV10-1 with TRBJ2-1; unclear D gene. V was shortened by 9 bases and J by 0 bases, with 6 bases between the two germline ends. Germline loops: CDR1 WNHNN, CDR2 SYGVQD (reference sequence). The CDR3 is 12 amino acids.